This T cell receptor (beta chain) was found in a study of control samples from healthy donors and cancer patients. The length of the CDR3 is 14 residues. Germline-derived CDR1 and CDR2 are LGHDT and YNNKEL (reference sequence). Trimming shortened V by 1 base and J by 8 bases, and 11 bases separated the two germline ends. The data were produced by immunoSEQ multiplex PCR, yet TCRdb's version contains in-frame clones alone and is incomplete. The sample yields more than 150,000 clones, 90% to 95% seen once. The clonotype originates from a man between 18 and 29 years old in good health. Sequencing input: blood. The chain is built from TRBV3-1 (or the pseudogene TRBV3-2) and TRBJ1-4; weak D call: TRBD1 (6 bases). CDR3 sequence (DNA): TGTGCCAGCAGCCAAGGGACAGAAGGAGAAAAACTGTTTTTT. Translating gives CASSQGTEGEKLFF.